This TCR beta chain appears in the sequencing data of a study of T cell responses to AZD1222 COVID-19 vaccine. The germline CDR1 and CDR2 sequences are KGHSH and LQKENI. Deletions cut 0 bases from V and 1 base from J, with 11 bases between. There are 16 residues in the CDR3. Study-level findings and limits: Unmutated variant regions reportedly attract nearly half of all spike-specific TCRs. With dominance at 160-218 and 743-854, vaccine-associated CD4 TCRs spanned spike. Two doses of AZD1222 preceded a rise in Spike-specific TCR breadth and depth.

The repertoire was sequenced with immunoSEQ multiplex PCR; TCRdb's copy has only in-frame clones and lacks some. Of about 42,000 clones in the sample, roughly 83% were seen once. As concerns this clone: Its specificity is unknown.

The chain is built from TRBV18 and TRBJ2-3; D may be TRBD2 (6 bases). The sequence derives from an adult who received the AZD1222 COVID-19 vaccine. Sequenced here: peripheral blood, sampled 28 days after the second AZD1222 dose. CDR3: CASSPPAGWGTDTQYF. The CDR3 bases are TGTGCCAGCTCACCACCCGCGGGGTGGGGCACAGATACGCAGTATTTT. The complete variable domain, with remaining parts taken from reference TRBV18 and TRBJ2-3, reads NAGVMQNPRHLVRRRGQEARLRCSPMKGHSHVYWYRQLPEEGLKFMVYLQKENIIDESGMPKERFSAEFPKEGPSILRIQQVVRGDSAAYFCASSPPAGWGTDTQYFGPGTRLTVL.